This record looks at one TCR beta chain sequence and its context. Its antigen is not known. This sample is part of a study of shared clonotypes between healthy human individuals. General study findings and limits: Generation probabilities of non-shared clonotypes were lower (relative to those shared by all four donors).

Positively selected for CCR7, the CD45RO-negative cells used as naive CD8 cells excluded terminally differentiated effector memory CD45RA+ cells. The CDR3 totals 14 residues. CDR1 SGDLS and CDR2 YYNGEE come from the germline V gene. V shed 0 bases and J 5 bases; nucleotides not matched to a gene: 4. Assay used: immunoSEQ multiplex PCR; TCRdb lists only in-frame clones, some missing. The sample carries 1.5 million to 2.5 million clones, about 95% recorded once. Sequencing used naive CD8+ T cells sorted from blood. The chain combines TRBV9 with TRBJ2-5; 7 positions match TRBD2. The sequence was obtained from a man between 18 and 35 years old in good health. CDR3 nucleotides: TGTGCCAGCAGCGTAGTGGGCGGGAGTGAGACCCAGTACTTC. It codes for CASSVVGGSETQYF.